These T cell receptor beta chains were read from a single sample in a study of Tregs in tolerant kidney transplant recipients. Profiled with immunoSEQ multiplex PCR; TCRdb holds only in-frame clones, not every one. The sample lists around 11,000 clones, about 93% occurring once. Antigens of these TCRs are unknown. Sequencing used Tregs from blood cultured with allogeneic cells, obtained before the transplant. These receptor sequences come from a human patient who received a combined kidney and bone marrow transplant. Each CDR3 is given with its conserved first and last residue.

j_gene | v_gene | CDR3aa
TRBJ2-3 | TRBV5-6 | CASSLPPGSTDTQYF
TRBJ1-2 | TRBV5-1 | CASSFGRGDYGYTF
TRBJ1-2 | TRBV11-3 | CASSLVGSEYGYTF
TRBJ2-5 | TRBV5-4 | CASSVLAGGPETQYF
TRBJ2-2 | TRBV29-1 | CSVEDPSHVGELFF
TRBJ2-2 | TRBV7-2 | CASSSWTSGRTGELFF
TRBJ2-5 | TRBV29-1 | CSANMRGETQYF
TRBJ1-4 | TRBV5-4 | CASSFDQGGEKLFF
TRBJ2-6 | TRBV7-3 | CASSPPDRAKGVLTF
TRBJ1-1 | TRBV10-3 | CAKIHTPEAFF
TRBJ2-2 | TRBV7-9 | CASIRWTGYTGELFF
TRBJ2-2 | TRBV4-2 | CASSPTSGRVGELFF
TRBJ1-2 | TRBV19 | CASSGGMTAGYGYTF
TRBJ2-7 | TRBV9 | CASSVAGQGFNEQYF
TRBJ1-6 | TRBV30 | CAWSPSPDRGSPLHF
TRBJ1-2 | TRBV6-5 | CASSYFWRVGYGYTF
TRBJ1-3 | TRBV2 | CASSGGAPGNTIYF
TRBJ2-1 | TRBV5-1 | CASSFGQVWLGSYNEQFF
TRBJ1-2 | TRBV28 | CASSFRGLGQGLYGYTF
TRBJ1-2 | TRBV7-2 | CASEGAGWGGYTF
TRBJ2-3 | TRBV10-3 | CAIQELASTDTQYF
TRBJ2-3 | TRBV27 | CASSLSGTGDSTDTQYF
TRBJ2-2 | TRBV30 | CAWSLNRGGELFF
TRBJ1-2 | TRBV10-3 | CAIGGQGGGYTF
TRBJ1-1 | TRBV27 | CASSLLWGGGTEAFF
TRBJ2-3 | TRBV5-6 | CASTHLIRERVDTQYF
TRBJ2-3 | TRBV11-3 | CASSSLPDTQYF
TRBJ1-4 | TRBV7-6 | CASSPPVWDATNEKLFF
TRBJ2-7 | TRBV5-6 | CASSREHGGVRTYEQYF
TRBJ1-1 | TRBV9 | CASSAAWPGTGSNTEAFF
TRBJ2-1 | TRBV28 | CASSGQLSSYNEQFF
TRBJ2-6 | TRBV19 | CASSRGASGANVLTF
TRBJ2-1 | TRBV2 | CASTTDFPRSSYNEQFF
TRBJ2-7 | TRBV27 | CASSTRGSRGIYEQYF
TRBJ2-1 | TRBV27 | CASSLWGGNEQFF